Listed below are T cell receptor beta chains from one sample, sequenced in a study of blood T cell repertoires in COVID-19. Repertoires were generated with immunoSEQ multiplex PCR, while TCRdb's copy carries only in-frame clones and drops some. The sample lists approximately 110,000 clones, roughly 80% occurring once. Sequencing was performed on peripheral blood. Receptor source: a woman in her thirties or forties with acute or convalescent COVID-19. Both conserved end residues are part of each CDR3. D genes are given only for firm matches. Some rows mark clone size as missing; the rest say once, few, many or name a class of expanded clone.

TGTGCCAGCAGCCTTCGTGGGGTCGGGGGCACTGAAGCTTTCTTT CASSLRGVGGTEAFF 15 TRBJ1-1 . . TRBV5-6
TGCAGCGCTGTGACCGGGAGCACTGAAGCTTTCTTT CSAVTGSTEAFF 12 TRBJ1-1 . . TRBV29-1
TGTGCCAGCAGCCGCAAGATGGGAGCGGGGGGTGACACCGGGGAGCTGTTTTTT CASSRKMGAGGDTGELFF 18 TRBJ2-2 TRBD2 . TRBV7-6
TGTGCCAGCTCACCCGTAGCCGGAGTATTTACTGGAAACACCATATATTTT CASSPVAGVFTGNTIYF 17 TRBJ1-3 . . TRBV18
TGTGCCAGCAGTTACCCCCCCGGTCAGCGGGGCTACGAGCAGTACTTC CASSYPPGQRGYEQYF 16 TRBJ2-7 TRBD2 . TRBV6-6
TGTGCCAGCAGTGAATTTCCTACAGGGAGCTCCTACAATGAGCAGTTCTTC CASSEFPTGSSYNEQFF 17 TRBJ2-1 . . TRBV2
TGCGCCAGCAGCTTGAGGGCCCAGGGGACCTATGGCTACACCTTC CASSLRAQGTYGYTF 15 TRBJ1-2 . . TRBV5-1
TGTGCCAGCAGCCTAAATCCAGGGGACGAGCAGTACTTC CASSLNPGDEQYF 13 TRBJ2-7 . . TRBV5-6
TGCGCCAGCAGCAAGGACAGGGCATTATTATATGGCTACACCTTC CASSKDRALLYGYTF 15 TRBJ1-2 TRBD1 . TRBV5-1
TGTGCCAGCAGTCGAAGGCTCCGAGACAGCCAAGAGACCCAGTACTTC CASSRRLRDSQETQYF 16 TRBJ2-5 . once TRBV6-2/TRBV6-3
TGCGCCAGCAGCCACGAAGGAGGATCCTCCTACGAGCAGTACTTC CASSHEGGSSYEQYF 15 TRBJ2-7 . . TRBV4-3
TGTGCCAGCAGCTTTTCGGACAGGGGTTACAATGAGCAGTTCTTC CASSFSDRGYNEQFF 15 TRBJ2-1 TRBD1 . TRBV7-2
TGTGCCAGCAGCCCCACACGAGGTCGGCCTAACTATGGCTACACCTTC CASSPTRGRPNYGYTF 16 TRBJ1-2 . . TRBV3-1/TRBV3-2
TGTGCCAGCTCAGAGGGGGCGCCCAATCAGCCCCAGCATTTT CASSEGAPNQPQHF 14 TRBJ1-5 TRBD1 once TRBV18
TGTGCCAGCAGTACGACAGGGGACTCTGGAAACACCATATATTTT CASSTTGDSGNTIYF 15 TRBJ1-3 TRBD1 . TRBV2
TGCGCCAGCAGCCAAGATTTTAGTAGCGGGCCCCCTAGGCAGCAGTTCTTC CASSQDFSSGPPRQQFF 17 TRBJ2-1 TRBD2 . TRBV4-3
TGTGCCAGCAGCTTAGTGTTCGACGAGCAGTACTTC CASSLVFDEQYF 12 TRBJ2-7 . . TRBV7-2